The rows below give T cell receptor beta chains drawn from one sample of a study of blood T cell repertoires in COVID-19. Assay used: immunoSEQ multiplex PCR; TCRdb lists only in-frame clones, some missing. Among under 150,000 clones, 86% were seen once, and the ten largest hold around 2.5%. The sample was PBMCs or T cells enriched from blood (not recorded which). These TCRs come from a woman in her fifties or sixties who had recovered from COVID-19. CDR3s include the opening cysteine and the closing phenylalanine or tryptophan. D genes are given only for firm matches. Expanded clones get a size class; other rows say once, few or many, or leave the size out.

TGTGCCAGCATGGGGACAGGAAGGGAGACCCAGTACTTC	CASMGTGRETQYF	TRBJ2-5	TRBD1	few	TRBV2
TGTGCCAGCAGCTTAAATCCAGTCGACAATGAGCAGTTCTTC	CASSLNPVDNEQFF	TRBJ2-1	.	once	TRBV7-3
TGTGCCAGCACCCCCCTGGGGGGACGCACAGATACGCAGTATTTT	CASTPLGGRTDTQYF	TRBJ2-3	.	.	TRBV2
TGTGCCAGTACTTACAGGGAGGGCCAGCCCCAGCATTTT	CASTYREGQPQHF	TRBJ1-5	.	.	TRBV19
TGTGCCAGCAGTCCATGGACAGGTGGCTCCTACAATGAGCAGTTCTTC	CASSPWTGGSYNEQFF	TRBJ2-1	TRBD1	.	TRBV28
TGTGCCAGCAGTTTTGACAGGGGGGCAAACACCATATATTTT	CASSFDRGANTIYF	TRBJ1-3	TRBD1	.	TRBV6-5
TGTGCCAGCAGCCAATTGACTAGGGGGGGAGTAAATGAGCAGTTCTTC	CASSQLTRGGVNEQFF	TRBJ2-1	.	.	TRBV4-2
TGTGCCAGCTCACTTACCCCCGGGGATTCACCCCTCCACTTT	CASSLTPGDSPLHF	TRBJ1-6	.	.	TRBV18
TGTGCCAGCAGCTCACAGGGTCGCGAGACCCAGTACTTC	CASSSQGRETQYF	TRBJ2-5	.	.	TRBV7-9
TGCAGCGTGACCCCCGGGACAGGGTCCTACGAGCAGTACTTC	CSVTPGTGSYEQYF	TRBJ2-7	TRBD1	once	TRBV29-1
TGTGCCAGCAGCGTAAGGGCAGGGGGCAACACCGGGGAGCTGTTTTTT	CASSVRAGGNTGELFF	TRBJ2-2	TRBD1	.	TRBV9
TGTGCCACCAGTCTTCCCTTCACAGAGTACAATGAAAAACTGTTTTTT	CATSLPFTEYNEKLFF	TRBJ1-4	.	.	TRBV15
TGCGCCAGCAGCGCTACCAGGGGCCCTAACTATGGCTACACCTTC	CASSATRGPNYGYTF	TRBJ1-2	.	.	TRBV10-1
TGTGCCATCGGTTCTTTCGACAGGGCGTATGGCTACACCTTC	CAIGSFDRAYGYTF	TRBJ1-2	TRBD1	.	TRBV10-3
TGTGCCAGCAGCTGGGGGACTAACCCTGGAAACACCATATATTTT	CASSWGTNPGNTIYF	TRBJ1-3	.	.	TRBV7-2
TGTGCCAGCAGTAAACAGGTTCAGAACACTGAAGCTTTCTTT	CASSKQVQNTEAFF	TRBJ1-1	.	.	TRBV6-2/TRBV6-3
TGCAGTGCTAGTAGGGACAGGGGGTTTGGGTACACCTTC	CSASRDRGFGYTF	TRBJ1-2	TRBD1	.	TRBV20-1
TGTGCCAGCAGCTTGGGGGGGCGCTTGGGGAACACTGAAGCTTTCTTT	CASSLGGRLGNTEAFF	TRBJ1-1	.	.	TRBV5-4
TGTGCCAGCAGCGTAGCACAGGGGAGGCCGATCTACGAGCAGTACTTC	CASSVAQGRPIYEQYF	TRBJ2-7	.	.	TRBV9
TGTGCCAGCAGCTTAGATTCGGGGGGAAACACCATATATTTT	CASSLDSGGNTIYF	TRBJ1-3	.	.	TRBV11-2
TGCGCCAGCAGCCTGGGACTAGCGGGTCTCGGTGAGCAGTTCTTC	CASSLGLAGLGEQFF	TRBJ2-1	TRBD2	.	TRBV5-1
TGTGCCAGCAGCTTAGACCTGACAGCGGGGAACACTGAAGCTTTCTTT	CASSLDLTAGNTEAFF	TRBJ1-1	.	.	TRBV11-2
TGTGCCAGCAGCCCCGACGCGGGGACCTACGAGCAGTACTTC	CASSPDAGTYEQYF	TRBJ2-7	.	once	TRBV7-8
TGTGCCAGCAGTGTGGGCAGGGTGGGGGGATACGAGCAGTACTTC	CASSVGRVGGYEQYF	TRBJ2-7	.	.	TRBV2
TGTGCCAGCAGCCTGTTTAGAGCAACGTCCTACGAGCAGTACTTC	CASSLFRATSYEQYF	TRBJ2-7	.	.	TRBV5-8
TGTGCCAGCAGCTCCTCCGGGACAGGGAACACAGATACGCAGTATTTT	CASSSSGTGNTDTQYF	TRBJ2-3	TRBD1	.	TRBV7-9
TGTGCCATCAGGCCGGGACAGGGCCCTTATGGCTACACCTTC	CAIRPGQGPYGYTF	TRBJ1-2	TRBD1	.	TRBV10-3
TGTGCCAGCAGAGGGAGAACAGAGAACACTGAAGCTTTCTTT	CASRGRTENTEAFF	TRBJ1-1	.	.	TRBV7-9
TGTGCCAGCAGCTCGGGACTAGCGTTCAATGAGCAGTTCTTC	CASSSGLAFNEQFF	TRBJ2-1	TRBD2	.	TRBV7-3
TGTGCCAGCAGCCAAGTTCTCTGGCTGCAGGGGGCAACCGGGGAGCTGTTTTTT	CASSQVLWLQGATGELFF	TRBJ2-2	TRBD1	few	TRBV3-1/TRBV3-2
TGTGCCACCAGCCGATCCAGGGGGCAAGCTGGAAACACCATATATTTT	CATSRSRGQAGNTIYF	TRBJ1-3	TRBD1	.	TRBV15
TGCGCCAGCATACCCGGGACAGGGTACACCGGGGAGCTGTTTTTT	CASIPGTGYTGELFF	TRBJ2-2	TRBD1	.	TRBV23-1
TGTGCCAGCAGTGAACTCAGCGGGGGGGCAGTTGAGCAGTTCTTC	CASSELSGGAVEQFF	TRBJ2-1	TRBD2	once	TRBV2
TGTGCCACCAGTGACTCCACTAGCGGGGGGTCCGATGAGCAGTTCTTC	CATSDSTSGGSDEQFF	TRBJ2-1	TRBD2	.	TRBV24-1
TGTGCCAGCCCCTCGGGTGGAAAACTGTTTTTT	CASPSGGKLFF	TRBJ1-4	.	.	TRBV2
TGCGCCAGCAGCTATAGGGAGGGCAGCGATTCACCCCTCCACTTT	CASSYREGSDSPLHF	TRBJ1-6	.	medium-sized	TRBV5-1
TGTGCCAGCAGGCAGACCGGGGAGCTGTTTTTT	CASRQTGELFF	TRBJ2-2	.	.	TRBV3-1/TRBV3-2
TGTGCCAGCAGCTCAACATTAAGGGGCCGGGACAGGTTAGACGGGCAGTTCTTC	CASSSTLRGRDRLDGQFF	TRBJ2-1	TRBD1	few	TRBV7-9
TGTGCCAGCCAAGAGGGTGGGGAGACCCAGTACTTC	CASQEGGETQYF	TRBJ2-5	.	.	TRBV7-9